The 26 T cell receptor beta chains below come from one sample, sequenced in a study of blood T cell repertoires in COVID-19. Method: immunoSEQ multiplex PCR; TCRdb's copy keeps in-frame clones and lacks some. Of about 78,000 clones in the sample, 75% to 95% were seen once. The sample consisted of peripheral blood. These receptors originate from a woman older than 75 with acute or convalescent COVID-19.

The chain joins TRBV24-1 to TRBJ1-5; 9 positions agree with TRBD1. The CDR3 consists of 16 residues. Trimming took 3 bases from V and 6 from J; bases not matched to a gene: 8. The germline V gene encodes CDR1 KGHDR and CDR2 SFDVKD. The CDR3 spells CATSDAGTGKTQPQHF. The CDR3 bases are TGTGCCACCAGTGATGCCGGGACAGGGAAGACTCAGCCCCAGCATTTT.

This clone is a singleton in its sample. The CDR3 DNA sequence: TGTGCCAGCAGATCCAACCGGGACACCTACGAGCAGTACTTC. Translated: CASRSNRDTYEQYF. The genes are TRBV5-4 and TRBJ2-7; a possible D gene is TRBD1 (6 bases). Trimming stripped 5 bases from V and 2 bases from J, with 14 bases between. The CDR3 is 14 residues long. Germline values: CDR1 SGHNT, CDR2 YYREEE (reference sequence).

The V gene is TRBV5-1, the J gene TRBJ2-6; TRBD1 aligns across 10 bases. V was clipped by 0 bases and J by 2 bases; unmatched bases: 5. Per the germline V gene, CDR1 is SGHRS and CDR2 is YFSETQ. CDR3 length equals 18 residues. The CDR3 spells CASSLAGTGVAGANVLTF. DNA for the CDR3: TGCGCCAGCAGCTTGGCGGGGACAGGGGTTGCTGGGGCCAACGTCCTGACTTTC.

The V call is TRBV6-5, the J call TRBJ1-4, with D hard to call. V lost 6 bases and J 8 bases, leaving 16 bases between the germline ends. The germline V gene encodes CDR1 MNHEY and CDR2 SVGAGI. There are 14 residues in the CDR3. In DNA form, the CDR3 reads TGTGCCAGCAGCCCAACGGGGTTTCAGGAAAAACTGTTTTTT. It translates to CASSPTGFQEKLFF.

This clone was seen once. Compared with germline, one end of the junction differs, possibly owing to a read error. The chain uses TRBV6-5 and TRBJ1-5; a weak D match, TRBD1 (6 bases). This CDR3 has 15 residues. CDR1 and CDR2 from the germline V gene are MNHEY and SVGAGI. The CDR3 nucleotides are TGTGCCAGCAGGTACTACAGGGAAAGCAATCAGCCCCAGCATTTT. Its translation: CASRYYRESNQPQHF.

The rearrangement joins TRBV5-1 to TRBJ2-2; 7 bases fit TRBD1. The germline V gene encodes CDR1 SGHRS and CDR2 YFSETQ. The CDR3 loop spans 15 amino acids. Trimming at V came to 5 bases and at J to 0 bases, leaving 4 bases not matched to a gene. The CDR3 region has the DNA TGCGCCAGCAGAACCGGGACAGCGAACACCGGGGAGCTGTTTTTT. Translated: CASRTGTANTGELFF.

DNA for the CDR3: TGTGCCAGTAGTGTCCAGGGACTTCAAGAGACCCAGTACTTC. Translating gives CASSVQGLQETQYF. This rearrangement joins TRBV19 to TRBJ2-5; possible D gene TRBD2, 6 bases. With 5 bases removed from V and 2 bases from J, the gap between germline ends came to 12 bases. Germline V gene data show CDR1 as LNHDA and CDR2 as SQIVND (reference sequence). The CDR3 spans 14 residues.

This clone has more than one count but fewer than ten. The V call is TRBV2, the J call TRBJ2-6; no firm D call. The CDR3 loop spans 15 amino acids. V lost 8 bases to trimming and J lost 2 bases, with 13 bases between them. From germline, CDR1 is SNHLY and CDR2 FYNNEI. The DNA for the CDR3 is TGTGCCAGCGTCGGGTCCTTAGCTGGGGCCAACGTCCTGACTTTC. Translating it yields CASVGSLAGANVLTF.

J is TRBJ1-2 and V is TRBV5-1; D unresolved. V was cut by 0 bases and J by 2 bases, with 8 bases left in between. Per the germline V gene, CDR1 is SGHRS and CDR2 is YFSETQ. The length of the CDR3 is 14 residues. CDR3 residues: CASSLDERNYGYTF. The CDR3 DNA reads as TGCGCCAGCAGCTTGGACGAGAGAAACTATGGCTACACCTTC. Full variable domain (remainder filled in from reference TRBV5-1 and TRBJ1-2): KAGVTQTPRYLIKTRGQQVTLSCSPISGHRSVSWYQQTPGQGLQFLFEYFSETQRNKGNFPGRFSGRQFSNSRSEMNVSTLELGDSALYLCASSLDERNYGYTFGSGTRLTVV.

J is TRBJ1-4 and V is TRBV5-5, with a possible D match to TRBD1 (6 bases). V lost 1 base, J lost 6 bases, and 13 bases lay in between. Germline V gene lookup returns CDR1 SGHKS and CDR2 YYEKEE (reference sequence). The CDR3 sequence is 15 residues long. The CDR3 DNA is TGTGCCAGCAGCTTGTATCCAGGGGATTATGAAAAACTGTTTTTT. It specifies CASSLYPGDYEKLFF.

The V and J genes are TRBV5-5 and TRBJ2-7; TRBD1 agrees at 9 bases. Germline values: CDR1 SGHKS, CDR2 YYEKEE (reference sequence). This CDR3 is built from 16 residues. V dropped 1 base and J dropped 0; count of bases not matched to a gene: 5. CDR3 bases: TGTGCCAGCAGCTTGTATGGGACAGGGACCTCCTACGAGCAGTACTTC. Protein product: CASSLYGTGTSYEQYF.

V is TRBV2 and J is TRBJ2-7; 10 bases line up with TRBD2. Germline V gene lookup returns CDR1 SNHLY and CDR2 FYNNEI. Trimming took 8 bases from V and 2 from J; bases not matched to a gene: 12. The CDR3 extends over 16 amino acids. The CDR3 region has the DNA TGTGCCAGCCATCCTATTAGCGGGAGGACGACCTACGAGCAGTACTTC. Its protein product is CASHPISGRTTYEQYF.

The CDR3 sequence: CASSLVGGGNEKLFF. The DNA for the CDR3 is TGTGCCAGCAGCTTAGTAGGCGGCGGAAATGAAAAACTGTTTTTT. This sequence joins TRBV7-6 and TRBJ1-4, with no clear D. Trimming left V 1 base short and J 5 bases short, with 11 bases between. Germline lookup yields CDR1 SGHVS and CDR2 FNYEAQ. The length of the CDR3 is 15 residues.

The chain is built from TRBV15 and TRBJ1-5; D gene unclear. Trimming stripped 0 bases from V and 8 bases from J, with 8 bases between. Germline V gene lookup returns CDR1 LNHNV and CDR2 YYDKDF (reference sequence). This CDR3 has 13 amino acids. CDR3 bases: TGTGCCACCAGCAGAGAGAGAATTGAGCCCCAGCATTTT. Translation: CATSRERIEPQHF.

The chain links TRBV6-5 to TRBJ1-4; the D is unclear. Trimming removed 6 bases from V and 4 bases from J, with 12 bases in between. Per the germline V gene, CDR1 is MNHEY and CDR2 is SVGAGI. The CDR3 extends over 14 amino acids. The CDR3 sequence is CASSPSRINEKLFF. The CDR3 DNA reads as TGTGCCAGCAGCCCCTCCAGGATTAATGAAAAACTGTTTTTT.

This chain uses TRBV6-2 or TRBV6-3 with TRBJ1-1; maybe TRBD1 (6 bases). Germline V gene data show CDR1 as MNHEY and CDR2 as SVGEGT. The CDR3 has 15 amino acids. Trimming removed 2 bases at V and 4 bases at J, with 14 bases between. Here the CDR3 reads CASSYPRGGGTEAFF. CDR3 nucleotide sequence: TGTGCCAGCAGTTACCCTCGGGGAGGGGGCACTGAAGCTTTCTTT.

The chain carries TRBV6-5 and TRBJ2-1; possible D gene TRBD2, 7 bases. Germline-derived CDR1 and CDR2 are MNHEY and SVGAGI. The CDR3 runs to 14 residues. The V gene lost 8 bases and the J gene lost 6 bases, with 17 bases spanning the gap. The CDR3 is CASERGLQGNEQFF. The CDR3 bases are TGTGCCAGCGAGCGGGGCCTACAGGGCAATGAGCAGTTCTTC.

The rearrangement joins TRBV28 to TRBJ1-2; TRBD1 is a possible D gene (5 bases). Germline CDR1 MDHEN, CDR2 SYDVKM. This CDR3 has 13 amino acids. V lost 5 bases and J lost 5, with 12 bases in between. CDR3 DNA sequence: TGTGCCAGCAGTGGTACAGGAAGATATGGCTACACCTTC. This sequence encodes CASSGTGRYGYTF.

V and J are TRBV3-1 (or the pseudogene TRBV3-2) and TRBJ1-2; no clear D. The ends were cut back, 3 bases at V and 0 bases at J, with 8 bases in the middle. The CDR3 contains 14 residues. Germline V gene data show CDR1 as LGHDT and CDR2 as YNNKEL (reference sequence). This CDR3 is CASSHLSANYGYTF. The CDR3 coding sequence is TGTGCCAGCAGCCATTTATCAGCTAACTATGGCTACACCTTC.

The chain joins TRBV19 to TRBJ1-1; tentatively, D is TRBD1 (6 bases). CDR1 and CDR2 (germline): LNHDA, SQIVND (reference sequence). V was clipped by 5 bases and J by 5 bases, with 12 bases between them. This CDR3 comprises 13 residues. The CDR3 nucleotides read TGTGCCAGTAGTGCCAACAGGGAAACTGAAGCTTTCTTT. Its translation is CASSANRETEAFF.

This sequence joins TRBV5-6 and TRBJ1-5, with D possibly being TRBD1 (6 bases). V lost 1 base to trimming and J lost 2 bases, with 10 bases between them. CDR1 and CDR2 (germline): SGHDT, YYEEEE. The CDR3 consists of 15 residues. Here the CDR3 DNA reads TGTGCCAGCAGCTTGACAGGGCCGGGCAATCAGCCCCAGCATTTT. Translation: CASSLTGPGNQPQHF.

The V call is TRBV19, the J call TRBJ1-2; tentative D call: TRBD1 (5 bases). Trimming took 3 bases from V and 9 from J, leaving 14 bases between them. The V gene's germline CDR1 is LNHDA and CDR2 SQIVND (reference sequence). The CDR3 sequence is 13 residues long. CDR3 coding DNA: TGTGCCAGTAGTATGGAGGGGAAAGTGAGCTACACCTTC. Its translation is CASSMEGKVSYTF.

The chain couples TRBV11-2 to TRBJ2-1; D uncertain. The CDR3 is 14 amino acids. V was pared by 5 bases and J by 0 bases, with 8 bases between. CDR1 and CDR2 (germline): SGHAT, FQNNGV. The CDR3 reads CASSQSSSYNEQFF. CDR3 coding DNA: TGTGCCAGCAGCCAGTCAAGCTCCTACAATGAGCAGTTCTTC.

The chain recombines TRBV2 with TRBJ1-2; D not certain. Germline V CDR1 and CDR2: SNHLY, FYNNEI. This CDR3 contains 13 residues. The ends were cut back, 3 bases at V and 3 bases at J, with 8 bases in the middle. Written as DNA, the CDR3 is TGTGCCAGCAGTGAGGAGGCCGACTATGGCTACACCTTC. Translation: CASSEEADYGYTF.

This clone appeared a single time. J is TRBJ2-3 and V is TRBV5-4, with a possible D match to TRBD2 (5 bases). This CDR3 comprises 15 residues. The germline V gene encodes CDR1 SGHNT and CDR2 YYREEE (reference sequence). V lost 4 bases and J lost 0, with 12 bases in between. CDR3 amino acids: CASSRGSHSTDTQYF. The CDR3 DNA reads as TGTGCCAGCAGCCGAGGGAGCCATAGCACAGATACGCAGTATTTT.

V gene TRBV5-1 combines with J gene TRBJ2-1, with 13 bases that match TRBD2. The V segment lost 3 bases and the J segment 0 bases; nucleotides outside the gene matches: 0. This CDR3 has 16 amino acids. Germline loops: CDR1 SGHRS, CDR2 YFSETQ. CDR3 sequence: CASSWTSGSSYNEQFF. Here the CDR3 DNA reads TGCGCCAGCAGCTGGACTAGCGGGAGCTCCTACAATGAGCAGTTCTTC.